The following is a T cell receptor beta chain sequence with its context. Antigen: not known. CDR1 is SGHAT and CDR2 is FQNNGV in the germline V gene. V lost 5 bases and J lost 6; bases outside the gene matches: 9. The CDR3 is 14 residues long. TCRdb's copy holds only in-frame clones and misses some; the assay was immunoSEQ multiplex PCR. The data contain over 10,000 clones, 75% to 85% of them singletons. This entry is derived from a study of tumor-infiltrating lymphocytes in localized non-small cell lung cancer. General study results and limits: No link was found between tumor T-cell fraction and recurrence-free survival. Different pieces of the same tissue were used for each assay. Not all patients were TCR sequenced, owing to tissue quantity.

The sample taken for sequencing was lung tumor tissue. This TCR derives from a human donor with non-small cell lung cancer. The gene calls are TRBV11-2 and TRBJ2-7, with 8 bases matching TRBD2. This CDR3 reads CASSTSGTSREQYF. The CDR3 region has the DNA TGTGCCAGCAGCACCAGCGGGACTAGTCGCGAGCAGTACTTC.